Given below is one TCR beta chain in context. Its antigen is currently unknown. These data belong to a study of vaccination effects on CD4 cells after COVID-19. Across the whole study: Sample provision by two convalescent patients occurred 16 days and one week before vaccination. Study results and limitations: Early post-infection timepoints were missing from the study, which also had few convalescent patients.

The repertoire was sequenced with immunoSEQ multiplex PCR; TCRdb's copy has only in-frame clones and lacks some. The sample yields fewer than 30,000 clones, approximately 80% seen once. The CDR3 runs to 15 residues. Losses at the gene ends were 0 bases for V and 4 bases for J; bases not matched to a gene: 5. The germline CDR1 and CDR2 sequences are SGHNT and YYREEE (reference sequence). Antigen-specific CD4+ T cell clonotypes were called by their expansion after viral peptide-pool culture in ViraFEST. A 10-day culture period preceded the isolation of CD4+ T cells. A PCR test confirmed that the person had SARS-CoV-2 infection between March and December 2020. They grew some 2 million PBMC in each well, adding 9.5 to 10 IU/ml IL-2 and 10 ug/ml peptides. Both day 3 and day 7 saw half the medium replaced with IL-2 medium.

This clonotype was obtained from a human donor who had a prior SARS-CoV-2 infection. This material consisted of CD4+ T cells from PBMCs cultured with HCoV-NL63 spike peptides, taken before COVID-19 vaccination. The chain links TRBV5-4 to TRBJ2-7, with TRBD1 matching over 9 bases. The CDR3 loop reads CASSLVGQGPYEQYF. The DNA of the CDR3 is TGTGCCAGCAGCTTGGTAGGACAGGGGCCGTACGAGCAGTACTTC.